The next 9 T cell receptor beta chains were all read from a single sample in a study of cytomegalovirus exposure and HLA in healthy donors. The PCR employed 60 Vbeta primers together with 13 Jbeta primers. Method: immunoSEQ multiplex PCR; TCRdb's copy keeps in-frame clones and lacks some. This sample has roughly 100,000 clones; around 62% occur once, and the top ten carry around 4%. Sequencing was carried out using PBMCs. The receptor source for this set is a man aged 25-40 years in good health and CMV-seropositive.

The chain has TRBV5-1 and TRBJ2-3; 7 nucleotides match TRBD2. The CDR3 loop spans 14 amino acids. Germline V gene data show CDR1 as SGHRS and CDR2 as YFSETQ. The junction had 8 bases not matched to a gene; V was cut back by 4 bases and J by 6 bases. CDR3 DNA: TGCGCCAGCAGCCTTGTCCCCGGGGGGGATACGCAGTATTTT. Its protein product is CASSLVPGGDTQYF.

This clone appeared a few times. The chain joins TRBV6-6 to TRBJ1-2; 10 bases align to TRBD1. This CDR3 region has 16 residues. Germline V gene data show CDR1 as MNHNY and CDR2 as SVGAGI (reference sequence). Germline trimming cut 3 bases from V and 2 bases from J; bases unmatched to any gene: 6. The CDR3 region has the DNA TGTGCCAGCAGTTATACCGGGACAGGGGTGAACTATGGCTACACCTTC. Its translation: CASSYTGTGVNYGYTF.

This clone has only a few counts. Here the CDR3 reads CASSATGDDGYTF. In DNA form, the CDR3 reads TGTGCCAGCAGCGCGACAGGGGATGATGGCTACACCTTC. V usage is TRBV5-5 and J usage is TRBJ1-2; TRBD1 matches at 8 bases. Trimming removed 4 bases from V and 6 bases from J; junction bases left unmatched: 5. Germline values: CDR1 SGHKS, CDR2 YYEKEE (reference sequence). The CDR3 length is 13 residues.

This rearrangement joins TRBV19 to TRBJ1-2; D is perhaps TRBD1 (5 bases). This CDR3 has 14 amino acids. Germline V gene data show CDR1 as LNHDA and CDR2 as SQIVND (reference sequence). With 6 bases removed from V and 3 bases from J, the gap between germline ends came to 14 bases. The CDR3 reads CASSLPGEHYGYTF. In nucleotides, the CDR3 is TGTGCCAGTAGCCTTCCGGGGGAGCACTATGGCTACACCTTC.

The V and J genes are TRBV11-2 and TRBJ1-2, with D possibly TRBD1 on 6 matching bases. V lost 4 bases, J lost 0 bases, and 9 bases lay in between. Germline V gene lookup returns CDR1 SGHAT and CDR2 FQNNGV. The CDR3 runs 14 residues. The CDR3 protein is CASSSGASNYGYTF. The CDR3 coding sequence is TGTGCCAGCAGCTCAGGGGCTTCTAACTATGGCTACACCTTC.

The gene calls are TRBV5-1 and TRBJ1-1; D is perhaps TRBD1 (5 bases). CDR1 and CDR2 (germline): SGHRS, YFSETQ. CDR3 length equals 13 residues. Trimming left V 5 bases short and J 2 bases short, with 10 bases between. CDR3 region: CASSYDSNTEAFF. The CDR3 coding sequence is TGCGCCAGCAGTTACGACAGCAACACTGAAGCTTTCTTT.

CDR3 DNA: TGTGCCAGCAGCGTAAATTCAGGGATCCCCTATGGCTACACCTTC. Its translation is CASSVNSGIPYGYTF. This chain links TRBV9 with TRBJ1-2; tentative D call: TRBD1 (5 bases). The ends were cut back, 1 base at V and 4 bases at J, with 14 bases in the middle. CDR1 SGDLS and CDR2 YYNGEE come from the germline V gene. The CDR3 sequence is 15 residues long.

The gene calls are TRBV5-4 and TRBJ2-7; possible D gene TRBD2, 7 bases. The CDR3 is made up of 13 amino acids. V lost 2 bases and J 6 bases, leaving 12 bases between the germline ends. Germline CDR1 reads SGHNT; CDR2 reads YYREEE (reference sequence). The CDR3, as DNA: TGTGCCAGCAGCTTTCGGGGGGCAGGCGAGCAGTACTTC. Protein: CASSFRGAGEQYF.

The V gene is TRBV7-9, the J gene TRBJ1-1; D call uncertain. Trimming took 5 bases from V and 7 from J, leaving 11 bases between them. CDR1 SEHNR and CDR2 FQNEAQ come from the germline V gene (reference sequence). The CDR3 runs to 12 residues. The CDR3 sequence is CASSAEGYEAFF. Here the CDR3 DNA reads TGTGCCAGCAGCGCCGAGGGCTATGAAGCTTTCTTT.